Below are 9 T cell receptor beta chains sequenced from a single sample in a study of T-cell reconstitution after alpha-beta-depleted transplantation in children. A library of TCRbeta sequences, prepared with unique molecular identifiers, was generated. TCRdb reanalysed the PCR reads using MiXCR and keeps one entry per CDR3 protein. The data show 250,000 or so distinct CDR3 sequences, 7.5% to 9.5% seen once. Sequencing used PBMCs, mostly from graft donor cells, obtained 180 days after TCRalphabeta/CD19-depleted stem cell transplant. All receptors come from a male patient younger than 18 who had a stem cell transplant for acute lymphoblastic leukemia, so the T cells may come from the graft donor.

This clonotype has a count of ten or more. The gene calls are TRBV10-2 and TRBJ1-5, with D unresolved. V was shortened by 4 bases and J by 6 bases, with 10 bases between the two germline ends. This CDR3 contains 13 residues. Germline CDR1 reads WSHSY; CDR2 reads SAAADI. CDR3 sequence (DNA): TGCGCCAGCAGTGTCCTGTGGGTTCAGCCCCAGCATTTT. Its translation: CASSVLWVQPQHF.

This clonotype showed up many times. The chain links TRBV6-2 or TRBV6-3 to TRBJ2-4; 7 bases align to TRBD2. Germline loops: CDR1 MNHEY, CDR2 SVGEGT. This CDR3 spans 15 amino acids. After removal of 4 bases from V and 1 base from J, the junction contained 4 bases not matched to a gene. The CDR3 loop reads CASSFRGVAKNIQYF. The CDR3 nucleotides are TGTGCCAGCAGTTTTCGGGGGGTTGCCAAAAACATTCAGTACTTC.

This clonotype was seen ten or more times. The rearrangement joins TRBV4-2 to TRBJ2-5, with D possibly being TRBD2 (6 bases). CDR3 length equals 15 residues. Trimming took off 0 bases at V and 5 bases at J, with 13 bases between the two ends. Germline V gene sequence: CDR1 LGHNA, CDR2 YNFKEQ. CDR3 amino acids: CASSQERDTRETQYF. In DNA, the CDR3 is TGTGCCAGCAGCCAAGAGCGGGATACGAGGGAGACCCAGTACTTC.

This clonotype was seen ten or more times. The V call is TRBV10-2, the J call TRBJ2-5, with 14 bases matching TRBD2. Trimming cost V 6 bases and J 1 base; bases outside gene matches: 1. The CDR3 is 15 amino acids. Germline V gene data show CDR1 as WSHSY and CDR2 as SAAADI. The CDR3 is CASRGLAGVQETQYF. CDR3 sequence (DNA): TGCGCCAGCAGGGGACTAGCGGGAGTCCAAGAGACCCAGTACTTC.

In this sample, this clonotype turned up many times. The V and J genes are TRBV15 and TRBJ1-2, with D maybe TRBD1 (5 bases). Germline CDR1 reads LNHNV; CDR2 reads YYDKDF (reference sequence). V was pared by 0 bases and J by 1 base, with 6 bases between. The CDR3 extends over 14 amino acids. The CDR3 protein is CATSRDRVNYGYTF. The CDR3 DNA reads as TGTGCCACCAGCAGAGACAGGGTTAACTATGGCTACACCTTC.

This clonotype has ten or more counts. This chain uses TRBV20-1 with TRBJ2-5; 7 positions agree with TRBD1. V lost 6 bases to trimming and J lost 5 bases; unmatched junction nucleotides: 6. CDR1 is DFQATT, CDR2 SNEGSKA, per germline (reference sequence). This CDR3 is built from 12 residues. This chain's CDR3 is CSASDRPETQYF. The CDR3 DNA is TGCAGTGCATCGGACAGGCCGGAGACCCAGTACTTC.

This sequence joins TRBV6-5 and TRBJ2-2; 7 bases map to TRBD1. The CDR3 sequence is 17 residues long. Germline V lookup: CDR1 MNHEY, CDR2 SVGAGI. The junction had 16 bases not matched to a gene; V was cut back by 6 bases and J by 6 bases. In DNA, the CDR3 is TGTGCCAGCAGATACCGGTCGGGGCAGGGGGTAGCCGGGGAGCTGTTTTTT. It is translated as CASRYRSGQGVAGELFF.

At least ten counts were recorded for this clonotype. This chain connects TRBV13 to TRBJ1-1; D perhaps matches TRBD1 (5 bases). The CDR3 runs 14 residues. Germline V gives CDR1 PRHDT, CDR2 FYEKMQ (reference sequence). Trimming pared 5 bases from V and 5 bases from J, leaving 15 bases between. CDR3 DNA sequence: TGTGCCAGCAGCCGCCTGCAGGGCCGGACTGAAGCTTTCTTT. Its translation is CASSRLQGRTEAFF.

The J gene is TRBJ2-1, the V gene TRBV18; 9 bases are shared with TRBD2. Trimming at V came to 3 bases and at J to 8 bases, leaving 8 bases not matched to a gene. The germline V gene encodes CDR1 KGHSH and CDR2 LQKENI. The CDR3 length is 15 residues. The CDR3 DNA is TGTGCCAGCTCACCGATGCCGGGACTAGCAGATGAGCAGTTCTTC. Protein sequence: CASSPMPGLADEQFF.